The present TCR beta chain was sequenced within a study of CD8 T cells in Susac syndrome. With random hexamers, reverse transcription was performed on about 0.5 to 1 ug of RNA. TCRdb recomputed calls from the immunoSEQ multiplex PCR reads with MiXCR, one row per CDR3 protein. The sample records approximately 190,000 distinct CDR3 sequences, approximately 96% being singletons. V lost 3 bases, J lost 3 bases, and 6 bases lay in between. The CDR3 extends over 12 amino acids. Germline-derived CDR1 and CDR2 are LGHDT and YNNKEL (reference sequence). This rearrangement joins TRBV3-1 to TRBJ2-7; D tentatively reads TRBD1 or TRBD2 (5 bases each). Specimen: CD4+ T cells from PBMCs. This clonotype originated in a human donor with Susac syndrome. CDR3 nucleotides: TGTGCCAGCAGCCATGGGGGCTACGAGCAGTACTTC. Amino acid sequence: CASSHGGYEQYF.